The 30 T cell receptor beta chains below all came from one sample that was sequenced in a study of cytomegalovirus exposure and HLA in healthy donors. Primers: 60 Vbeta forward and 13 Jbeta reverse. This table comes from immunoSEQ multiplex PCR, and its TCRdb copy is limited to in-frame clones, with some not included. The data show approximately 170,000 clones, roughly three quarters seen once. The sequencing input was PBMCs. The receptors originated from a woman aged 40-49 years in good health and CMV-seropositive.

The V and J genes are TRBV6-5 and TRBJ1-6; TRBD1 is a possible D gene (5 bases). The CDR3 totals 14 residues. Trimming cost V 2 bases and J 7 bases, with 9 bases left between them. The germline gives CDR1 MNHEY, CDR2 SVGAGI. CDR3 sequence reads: CASSYQGQNSPLHF. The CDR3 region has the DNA TGTGCCAGCAGTTACCAGGGTCAGAATTCACCCCTCCACTTT.

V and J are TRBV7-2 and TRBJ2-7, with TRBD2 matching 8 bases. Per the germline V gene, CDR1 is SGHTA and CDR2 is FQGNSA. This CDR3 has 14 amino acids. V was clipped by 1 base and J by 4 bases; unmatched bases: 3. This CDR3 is CASSLVRGAYEQYF. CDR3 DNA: TGTGCCAGCAGCTTAGTGCGGGGGGCTTACGAGCAGTACTTC. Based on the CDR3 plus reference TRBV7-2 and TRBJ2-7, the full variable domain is GAGVSQSPSNKVTEKGKDVELRCDPISGHTALYWYRQSLGQGLEFLIYFQGNSAPDKSGLPSDRFSAERTGGSVSTLTIQRTQQEDSAVYLCASSLVRGAYEQYFGPGTRLTVT.

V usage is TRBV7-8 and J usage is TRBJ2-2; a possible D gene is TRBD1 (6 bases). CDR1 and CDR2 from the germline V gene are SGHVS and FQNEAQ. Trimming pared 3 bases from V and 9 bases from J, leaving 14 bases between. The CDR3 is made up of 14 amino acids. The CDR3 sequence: CASSLTEGDRELFF. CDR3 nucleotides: TGTGCCAGCAGCTTGACAGAGGGGGACCGGGAGCTGTTTTTT.

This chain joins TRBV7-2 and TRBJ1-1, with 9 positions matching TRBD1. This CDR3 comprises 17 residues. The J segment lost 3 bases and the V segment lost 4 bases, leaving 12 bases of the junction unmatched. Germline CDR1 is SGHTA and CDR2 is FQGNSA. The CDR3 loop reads CASSSRSTDRGDTEAFF. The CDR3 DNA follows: TGTGCCAGCAGCTCGCGATCAACAGACAGGGGGGACACTGAAGCTTTCTTT.

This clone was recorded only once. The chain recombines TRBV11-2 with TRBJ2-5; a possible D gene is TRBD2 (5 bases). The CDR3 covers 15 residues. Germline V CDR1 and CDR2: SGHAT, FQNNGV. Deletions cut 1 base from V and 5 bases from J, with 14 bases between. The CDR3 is CASSLGWGSGETQYF. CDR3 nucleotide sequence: TGTGCCAGCAGCTTAGGGTGGGGTTCGGGGGAGACCCAGTACTTC.

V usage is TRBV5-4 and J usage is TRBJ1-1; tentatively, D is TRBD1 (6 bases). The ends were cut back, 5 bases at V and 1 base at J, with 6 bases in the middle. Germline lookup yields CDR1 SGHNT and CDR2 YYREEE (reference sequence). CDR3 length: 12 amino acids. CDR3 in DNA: TGTGCCAGCAGACAGGGGAACACTGAAGCTTTCTTT. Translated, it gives CASRQGNTEAFF.

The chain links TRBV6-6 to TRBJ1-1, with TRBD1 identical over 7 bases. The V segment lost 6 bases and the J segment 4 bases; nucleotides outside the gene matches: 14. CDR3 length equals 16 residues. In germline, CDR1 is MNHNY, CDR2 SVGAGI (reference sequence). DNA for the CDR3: TGTGCCAGCAGCACAGGAAACAGGGGAAGAGGCACTGAAGCTTTCTTT. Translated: CASSTGNRGRGTEAFF.

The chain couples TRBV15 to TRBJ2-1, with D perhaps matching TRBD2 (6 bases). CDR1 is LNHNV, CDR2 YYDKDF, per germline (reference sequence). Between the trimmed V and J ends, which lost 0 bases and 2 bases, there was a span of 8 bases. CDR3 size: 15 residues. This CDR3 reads CATSRERGTYNEQFF. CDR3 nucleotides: TGTGCCACCAGCAGAGAGCGGGGTACCTACAATGAGCAGTTCTTC.

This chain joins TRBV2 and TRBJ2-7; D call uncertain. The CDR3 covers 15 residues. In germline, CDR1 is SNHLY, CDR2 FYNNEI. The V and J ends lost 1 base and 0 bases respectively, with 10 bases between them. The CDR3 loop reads CASSEGAVSSYEQYF. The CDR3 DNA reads TGTGCCAGCAGTGAAGGGGCAGTGAGCTCCTACGAGCAGTACTTC.

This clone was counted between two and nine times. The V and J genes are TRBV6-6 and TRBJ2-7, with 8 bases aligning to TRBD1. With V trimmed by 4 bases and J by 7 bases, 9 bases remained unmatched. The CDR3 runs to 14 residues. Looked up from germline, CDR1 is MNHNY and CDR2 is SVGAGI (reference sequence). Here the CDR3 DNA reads TGTGCCAGCAGTTTCATCGGACAGGGCGGAGAGCAGTACTTC. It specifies CASSFIGQGGEQYF.

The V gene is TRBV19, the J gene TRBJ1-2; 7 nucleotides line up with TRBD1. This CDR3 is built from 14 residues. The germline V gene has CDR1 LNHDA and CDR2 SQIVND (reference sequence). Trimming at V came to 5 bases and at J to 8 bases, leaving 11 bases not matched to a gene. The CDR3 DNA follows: TGTGCCAGTAGTTCCAATCGAGGGGGCGACGGCTACACCTTC. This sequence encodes CASSSNRGGDGYTF.

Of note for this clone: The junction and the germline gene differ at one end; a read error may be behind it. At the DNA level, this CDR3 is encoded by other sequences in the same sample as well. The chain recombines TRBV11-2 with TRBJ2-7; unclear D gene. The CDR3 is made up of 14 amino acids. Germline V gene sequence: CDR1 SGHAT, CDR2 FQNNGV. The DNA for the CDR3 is TGTGCCAGCAGCTTATTCCCAGGCCCCTACGAACAGTACTTC. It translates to CASSLFPGPYEQYF.

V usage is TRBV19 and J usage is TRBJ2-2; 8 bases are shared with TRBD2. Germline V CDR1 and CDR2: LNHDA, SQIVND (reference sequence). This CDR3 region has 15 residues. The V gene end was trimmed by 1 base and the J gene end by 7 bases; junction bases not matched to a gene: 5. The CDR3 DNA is TGTGCCAGTAGTATAGGTCGGGGGGGCCTCGGGGAGCTGTTTTTT. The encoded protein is CASSIGRGGLGELFF. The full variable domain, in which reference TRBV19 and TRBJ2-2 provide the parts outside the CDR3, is DGGITQSPKYLFRKEGQNVTLSCEQNLNHDAMYWYRQDPGQGLRLIYYSQIVNDFQKGDIAEGYSVSREKKESFPLTVTSAQKNPTAFYLCASSIGRGGLGELFFGEGSRLTVL.

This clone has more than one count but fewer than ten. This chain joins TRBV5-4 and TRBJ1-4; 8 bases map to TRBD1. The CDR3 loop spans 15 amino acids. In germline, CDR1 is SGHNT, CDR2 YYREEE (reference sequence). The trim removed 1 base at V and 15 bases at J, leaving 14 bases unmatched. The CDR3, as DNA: TGTGCCAGCAGCTTGCCAGGGGGCAGGGGGCGCGAGGTGTTTTTT. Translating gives CASSLPGGRGREVFF. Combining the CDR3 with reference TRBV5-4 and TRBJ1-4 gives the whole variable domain ETGVTQSPTHLIKTRGQQVTLRCSSQSGHNTVSWYQQALGQGPQFIFQYYREEENGRGNFPPRFSGLQFPNYSSELNVNALELDDSALYLCASSLPGGRGREVFFGSGTQLSVL.

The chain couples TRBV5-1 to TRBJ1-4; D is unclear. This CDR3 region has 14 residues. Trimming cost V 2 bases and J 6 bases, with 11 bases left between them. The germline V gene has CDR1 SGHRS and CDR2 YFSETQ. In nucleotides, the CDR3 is TGCGCCAGCAGCTTATGGAGTAATGATGAAAAACTGTTTTTT. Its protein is CASSLWSNDEKLFF.

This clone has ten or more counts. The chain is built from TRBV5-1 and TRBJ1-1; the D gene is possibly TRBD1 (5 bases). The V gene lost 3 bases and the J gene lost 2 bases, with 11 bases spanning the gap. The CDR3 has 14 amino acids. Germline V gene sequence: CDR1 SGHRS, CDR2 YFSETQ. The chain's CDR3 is CASSSGGVNTEAFF. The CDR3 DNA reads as TGCGCCAGCAGCTCGGGAGGGGTTAACACTGAAGCTTTCTTT.

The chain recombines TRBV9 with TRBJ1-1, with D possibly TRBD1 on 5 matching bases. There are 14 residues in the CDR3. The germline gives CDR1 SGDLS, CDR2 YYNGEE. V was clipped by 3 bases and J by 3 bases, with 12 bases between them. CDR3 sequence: CASSAGHLDTEAFF. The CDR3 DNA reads TGTGCCAGCAGCGCAGGACACCTAGACACTGAAGCTTTCTTT.

The CDR3, as DNA: TGTGCCAGCAGTTACCGGCGGGAAGGCTCCTACGAGCAGTACTTC. Residues: CASSYRREGSYEQYF. The V and J genes are TRBV6-6 and TRBJ2-7; possibly TRBD2 for D (6 bases). V lost 2 bases, J lost 0 bases, and 11 bases lay in between. CDR3 length: 15 amino acids. The germline V gene has CDR1 MNHNY and CDR2 SVGAGI (reference sequence).

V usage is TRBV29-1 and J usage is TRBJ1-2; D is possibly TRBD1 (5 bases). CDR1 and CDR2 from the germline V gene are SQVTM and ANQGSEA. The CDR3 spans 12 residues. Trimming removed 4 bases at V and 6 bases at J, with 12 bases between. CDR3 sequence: CSVVPGVDGYTF. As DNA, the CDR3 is TGCAGCGTTGTGCCGGGGGTTGATGGCTACACCTTC.

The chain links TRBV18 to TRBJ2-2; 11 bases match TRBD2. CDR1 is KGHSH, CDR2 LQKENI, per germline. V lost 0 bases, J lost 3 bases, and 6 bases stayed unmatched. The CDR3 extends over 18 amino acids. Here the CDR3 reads CASSPPGLAVGDTGELFF. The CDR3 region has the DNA TGTGCCAGCTCACCACCGGGACTAGCGGTTGGGGACACCGGGGAGCTGTTTTTT.

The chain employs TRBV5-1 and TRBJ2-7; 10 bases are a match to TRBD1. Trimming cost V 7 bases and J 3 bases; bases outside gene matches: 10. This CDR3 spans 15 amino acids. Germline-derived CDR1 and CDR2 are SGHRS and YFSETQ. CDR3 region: CASAPVGTGDYEQYF. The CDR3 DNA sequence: TGCGCCAGCGCCCCGGTTGGGACAGGGGACTACGAGCAGTACTTC. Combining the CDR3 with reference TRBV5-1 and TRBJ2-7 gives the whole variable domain KAGVTQTPRYLIKTRGQQVTLSCSPISGHRSVSWYQQTPGQGLQFLFEYFSETQRNKGNFPGRFSGRQFSNSRSEMNVSTLELGDSALYLCASAPVGTGDYEQYFGPGTRLTVT.

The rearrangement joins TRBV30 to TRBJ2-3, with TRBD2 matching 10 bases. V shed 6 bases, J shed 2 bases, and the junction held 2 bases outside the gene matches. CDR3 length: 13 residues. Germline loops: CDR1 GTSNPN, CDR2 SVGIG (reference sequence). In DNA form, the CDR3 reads TGTGCCTGCCTAGCGGGGGTCACAGATACGCAGTATTTT. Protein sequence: CACLAGVTDTQYF.

The CDR3 DNA is TGCGCCAGCAGCTTTTCCTCCTACACCGGGGAGCTGTTTTTT. This sequence encodes CASSFSSYTGELFF. The chain employs TRBV5-1 and TRBJ2-2, with unresolved D. This CDR3 has 14 amino acids. V dropped 2 bases and J dropped 3 bases, with 8 bases sitting between them. Germline V gene lookup returns CDR1 SGHRS and CDR2 YFSETQ.

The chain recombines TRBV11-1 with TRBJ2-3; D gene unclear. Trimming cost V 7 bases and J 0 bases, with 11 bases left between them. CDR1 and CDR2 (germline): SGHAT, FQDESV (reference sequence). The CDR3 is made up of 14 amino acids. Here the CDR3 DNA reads TGTGCCAGCAAACGCAGTCCCAGCACAGATACGCAGTATTTT. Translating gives CASKRSPSTDTQYF.

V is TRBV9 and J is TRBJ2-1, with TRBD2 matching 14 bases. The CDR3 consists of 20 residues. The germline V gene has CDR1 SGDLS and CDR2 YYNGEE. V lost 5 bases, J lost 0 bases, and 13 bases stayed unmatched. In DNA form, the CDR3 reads TGTGCCAGCAGTGAACGACTAGCGGGGGGGCCGACTAGCTCCTACAATGAGCAGTTCTTC. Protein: CASSERLAGGPTSSYNEQFF.

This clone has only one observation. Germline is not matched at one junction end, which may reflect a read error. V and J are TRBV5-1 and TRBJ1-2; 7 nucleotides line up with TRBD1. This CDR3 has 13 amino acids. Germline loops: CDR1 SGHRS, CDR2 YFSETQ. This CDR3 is CASRYDRTGFCAF. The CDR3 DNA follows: TGCGCCAGCAGATACGACAGGACAGGTTTCTGCGCCTTC.

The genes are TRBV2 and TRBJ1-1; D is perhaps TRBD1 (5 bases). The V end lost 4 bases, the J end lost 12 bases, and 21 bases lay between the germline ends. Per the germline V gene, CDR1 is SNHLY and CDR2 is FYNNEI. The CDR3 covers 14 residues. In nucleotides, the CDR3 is TGTGCCAGCAGTGTGGGGCCGGGACTCCCAAGGACTTTCTTT. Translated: CASSVGPGLPRTFF.

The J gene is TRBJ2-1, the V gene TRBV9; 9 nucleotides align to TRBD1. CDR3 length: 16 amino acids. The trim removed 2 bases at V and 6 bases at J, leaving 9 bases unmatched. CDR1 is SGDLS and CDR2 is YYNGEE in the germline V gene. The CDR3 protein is CASSVLGDRVINEQFF. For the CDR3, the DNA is TGTGCCAGCAGCGTCTTGGGGGACAGGGTGATCAATGAGCAGTTCTTC.

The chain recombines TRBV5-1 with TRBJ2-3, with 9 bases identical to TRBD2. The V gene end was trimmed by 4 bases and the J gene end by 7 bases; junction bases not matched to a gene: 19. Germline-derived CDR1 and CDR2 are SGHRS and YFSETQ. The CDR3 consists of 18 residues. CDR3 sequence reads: CASSPISTSGGPQYTQYF. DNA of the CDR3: TGCGCCAGCAGCCCAATCTCTACGAGCGGGGGGCCGCAGTATACGCAGTATTTT.

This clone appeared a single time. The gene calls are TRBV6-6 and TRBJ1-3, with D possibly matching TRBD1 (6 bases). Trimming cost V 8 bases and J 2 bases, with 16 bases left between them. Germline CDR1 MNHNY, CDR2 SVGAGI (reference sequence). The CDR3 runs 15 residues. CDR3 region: CASGGQPKAGNTIYF. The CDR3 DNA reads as TGTGCCAGCGGGGGCCAGCCGAAAGCTGGAAACACCATATATTTT.